This section outlines one TCR beta chain sequence together with its context. In the authors' workflow: The assay estimated nucleated cells by amplifying reference gene primers. Repertoires were generated with immunoSEQ multiplex PCR, while TCRdb's copy carries only in-frame clones and drops some. That table is the source of V, J and clone size, and D and trimming were worked out from the DNA. This table has 250,000 to 300,000 clones, around 86% appearing once. Trimming removed 6 bases from V and 4 bases from J, with 13 bases in between. This CDR3 spans 15 amino acids. Germline V lookup: CDR1 SGHTA, CDR2 FQGTGA. This specimen belongs to a study of blood T cell repertoires in COVID-19. On the study more broadly: Acute-phase and convalescent COVID-19 samples originated in the United States, Italy and Spain. Sources were T cells, B-cell-depleted T cells, or PBMCs; the material itself was cDNA or gDNA.

The sequenced sample consisted of peripheral blood. The receptor's source is a woman in her sixties or seventies with active or convalescent COVID-19. The rearrangement links TRBV7-3 to TRBJ1-6, with a weak D call TRBD1 (6 bases). This chain's CDR3 is CASRGGESYNSPLHF. The CDR3 DNA is TGTGCCAGCAGAGGGGGAGAGTCGTATAATTCACCCCTCCACTTT. The whole variable domain, remainder taken from reference TRBV7-3 and TRBJ1-6, is GAGVSQTPSNKVTEKGKYVELRCDPISGHTALYWYRQSLGQGPEFLIYFQGTGAADDSGLPNDRFFAVRPEGSVSTLKIQRTERGDSAVYLCASRGGESYNSPLHFGNGTRLTVT.